This T cell receptor beta chain was identified in a study of blood T cells in healthy people across ages. Study-level results: Naive CD4+ cell counts and diversity both ran higher in long-lived than in aged donors. Unsorted PBMC input precluded a conclusive naive versus antigen-experienced comparison. Estimated diversity across one million T cells was deemed an underestimate.

Germline V gene lookup returns CDR1 SEHNR and CDR2 FQNEAQ (reference sequence). The CDR3 is 14 residues long. With a J-beta primer mix and a sample-barcoded 5' primer, a second PCR ran roughly 6 to 11 cycles. TCRdb analysed the 5' RACE reads with MiXCR anew, one entry per CDR3 protein. This sample has 550,000 to 750,000 distinct CDR3 sequences; approximately 21% occur once, and the top ten carry more than 3%. Each donor gave approximately 9.5 milliliters of peripheral blood. With respect to this clonotype: Its antigen remains unidentified.

The rearrangement links TRBV7-9 to TRBJ2-5; D is perhaps TRBD1 (6 bases). The J call is uncertain, as TRBJ2-7 better fits the DNA end. The sample was blood. This sequence was found in a man in his sixties or seventies in good health. CDR3 sequence reads: CASSSGQSSYEQYF. In nucleotides, the CDR3 is TGTGCCAGCAGCTCAGGACAGAGCTCCTACGAGCAGTACTTC.